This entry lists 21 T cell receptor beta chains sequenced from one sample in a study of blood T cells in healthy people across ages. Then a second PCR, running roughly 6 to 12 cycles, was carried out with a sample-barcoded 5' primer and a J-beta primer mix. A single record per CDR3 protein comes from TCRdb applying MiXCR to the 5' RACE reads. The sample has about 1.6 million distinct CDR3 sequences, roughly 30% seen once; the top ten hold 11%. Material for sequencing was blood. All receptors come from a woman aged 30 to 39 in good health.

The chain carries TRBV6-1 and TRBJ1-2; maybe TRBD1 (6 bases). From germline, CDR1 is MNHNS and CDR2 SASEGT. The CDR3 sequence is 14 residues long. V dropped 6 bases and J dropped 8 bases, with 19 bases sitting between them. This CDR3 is CASRTGHPIEGYTF. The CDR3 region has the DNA TGTGCCAGCAGGACGGGACACCCAATAGAGGGCTACACCTTC.

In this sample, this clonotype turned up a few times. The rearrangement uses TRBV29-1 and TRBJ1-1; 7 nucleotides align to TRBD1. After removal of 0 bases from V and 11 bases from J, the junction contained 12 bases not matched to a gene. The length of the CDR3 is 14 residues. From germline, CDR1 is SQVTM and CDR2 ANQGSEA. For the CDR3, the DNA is TGCAGCGTTGAAGATATAGGACAGGCTCCGAGGGCTTTCTTT. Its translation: CSVEDIGQAPRAFF.

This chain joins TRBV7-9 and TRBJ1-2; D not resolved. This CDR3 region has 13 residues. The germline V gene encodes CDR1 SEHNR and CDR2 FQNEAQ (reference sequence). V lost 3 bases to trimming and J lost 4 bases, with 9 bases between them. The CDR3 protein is CASSFWGGYGYTF. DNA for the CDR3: TGTGCCAGCAGCTTCTGGGGAGGCTATGGCTACACCTTC.

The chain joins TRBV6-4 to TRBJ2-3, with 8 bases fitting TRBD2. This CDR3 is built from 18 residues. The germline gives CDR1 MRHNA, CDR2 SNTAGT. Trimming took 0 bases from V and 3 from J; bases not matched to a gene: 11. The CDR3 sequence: CASSDSNGPQRGTDTQYF. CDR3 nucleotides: TGTGCCAGCAGTGACTCGAATGGGCCTCAGCGGGGGACAGATACGCAGTATTTT.

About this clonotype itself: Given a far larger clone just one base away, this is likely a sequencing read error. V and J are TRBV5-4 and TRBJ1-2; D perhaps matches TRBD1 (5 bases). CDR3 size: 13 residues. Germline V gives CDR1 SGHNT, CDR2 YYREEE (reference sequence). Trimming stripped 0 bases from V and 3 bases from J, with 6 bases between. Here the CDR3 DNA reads TGTGCCAGCAGCTTGGAGACAGACTATGGCTACACCTTC. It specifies CASSLETDYGYTF. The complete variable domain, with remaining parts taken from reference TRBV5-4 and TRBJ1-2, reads ETGVTQSPTHLIKTRGQQVTLRCSSQSGHNTVSWYQQALGQGPQFIFQYYREEENGRGNFPPRFSGLQFPNYSSELNVNALELDDSALYLCASSLETDYGYTFGSGTRLTVV.

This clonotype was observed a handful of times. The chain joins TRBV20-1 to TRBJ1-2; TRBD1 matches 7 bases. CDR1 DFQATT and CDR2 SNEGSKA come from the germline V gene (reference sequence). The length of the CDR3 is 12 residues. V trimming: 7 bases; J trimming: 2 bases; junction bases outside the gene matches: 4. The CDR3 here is CSGLTGNYGYTF. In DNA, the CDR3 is TGCAGTGGCCTGACAGGGAACTATGGCTACACCTTC.

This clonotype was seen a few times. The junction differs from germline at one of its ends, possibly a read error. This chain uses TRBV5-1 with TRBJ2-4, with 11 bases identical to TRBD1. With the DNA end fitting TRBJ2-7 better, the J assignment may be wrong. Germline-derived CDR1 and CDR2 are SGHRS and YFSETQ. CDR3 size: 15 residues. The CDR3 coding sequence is TGCGCCGGCAGCGAATCCGGGACAGGGGGTGACGAGCAGTACTTC. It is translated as CAGSESGTGGDEQYF.

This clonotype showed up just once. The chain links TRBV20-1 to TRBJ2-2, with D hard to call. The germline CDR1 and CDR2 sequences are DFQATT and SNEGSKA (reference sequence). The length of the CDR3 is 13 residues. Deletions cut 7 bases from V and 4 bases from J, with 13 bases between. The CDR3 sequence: CSVRSPFTGELFF. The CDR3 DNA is TGCAGTGTAAGGTCGCCGTTCACCGGGGAGCTGTTTTTT.

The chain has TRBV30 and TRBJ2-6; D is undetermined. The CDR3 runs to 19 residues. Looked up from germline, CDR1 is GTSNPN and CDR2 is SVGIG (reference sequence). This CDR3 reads CASQWAEQSRGSGANVLTF. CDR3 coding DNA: TGTGCGTCCCAATGGGCTGAACAGTCCCGTGGCTCTGGGGCCAACGTCCTGACTTTC.

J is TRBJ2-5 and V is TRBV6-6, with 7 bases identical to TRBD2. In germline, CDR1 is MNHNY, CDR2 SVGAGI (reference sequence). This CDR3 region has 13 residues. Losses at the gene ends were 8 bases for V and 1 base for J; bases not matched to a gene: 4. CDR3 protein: CASLASGQETQYF. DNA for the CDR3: TGTGCCAGCCTAGCTAGCGGCCAAGAGACCCAGTACTTC.

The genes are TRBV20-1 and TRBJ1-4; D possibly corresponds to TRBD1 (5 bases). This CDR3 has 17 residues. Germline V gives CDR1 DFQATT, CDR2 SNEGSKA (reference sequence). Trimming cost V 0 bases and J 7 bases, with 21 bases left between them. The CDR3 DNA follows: TGCAGTGCTAGAGATCTCCTTGTCACAGGAGGTCTTGAAAAACTGTTTTTT. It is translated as CSARDLLVTGGLEKLFF.

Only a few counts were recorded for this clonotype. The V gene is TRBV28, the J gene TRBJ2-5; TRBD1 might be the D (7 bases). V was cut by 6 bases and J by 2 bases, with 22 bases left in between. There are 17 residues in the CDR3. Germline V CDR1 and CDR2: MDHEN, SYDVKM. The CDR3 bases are TGTGCCAGCAGCCCGCTTAACCCAGGGGGGCGGCAAGAGACCCAGTACTTC. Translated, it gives CASSPLNPGGRQETQYF.

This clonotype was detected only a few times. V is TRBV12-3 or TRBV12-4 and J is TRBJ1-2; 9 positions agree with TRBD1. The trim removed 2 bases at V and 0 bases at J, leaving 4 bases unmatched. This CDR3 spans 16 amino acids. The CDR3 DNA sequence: TGTGCCAGCAGTTTAACAGGGGGCAAAACTAACTATGGCTACACCTTC. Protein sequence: CASSLTGGKTNYGYTF.

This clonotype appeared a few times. CDR3 nucleotides: TGTGCCAGCAGCGAAGTGCTGCCCTCGGGACACCGAGACTACAATGAGCAGTTCTTC. Residues: CASSEVLPSGHRDYNEQFF. This chain joins TRBV14 and TRBJ2-1; a weak D match, TRBD1 (6 bases). The CDR3 runs 19 residues. V was cut by 5 bases and J by 3 bases, with 26 bases left in between. Germline assignment: CDR1 SGHDN and CDR2 FVKESK.

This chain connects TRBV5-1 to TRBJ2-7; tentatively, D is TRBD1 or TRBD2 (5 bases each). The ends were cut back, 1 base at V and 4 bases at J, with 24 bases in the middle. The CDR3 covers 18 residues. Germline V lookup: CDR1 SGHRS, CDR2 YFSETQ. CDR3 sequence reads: CASSLTHFRGQPSYEQYF. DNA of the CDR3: TGCGCCAGCAGCTTGACGCATTTCCGGGGCCAACCGAGTTACGAGCAGTACTTC.

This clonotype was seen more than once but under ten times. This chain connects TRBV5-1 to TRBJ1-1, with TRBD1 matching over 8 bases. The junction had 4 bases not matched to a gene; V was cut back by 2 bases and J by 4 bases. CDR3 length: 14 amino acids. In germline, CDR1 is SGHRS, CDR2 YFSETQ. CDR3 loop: CASSFTGGSTEAFF. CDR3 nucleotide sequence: TGCGCCAGCAGCTTTACAGGGGGGAGCACTGAAGCTTTCTTT.

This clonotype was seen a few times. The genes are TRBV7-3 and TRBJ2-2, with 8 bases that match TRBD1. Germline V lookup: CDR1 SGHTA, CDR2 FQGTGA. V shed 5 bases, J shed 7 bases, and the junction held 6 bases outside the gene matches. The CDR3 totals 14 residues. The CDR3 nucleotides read TGTGCCAGCAGCCTAGTCGACAGGGGCGGGGAGCTGTTTTTT. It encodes CASSLVDRGGELFF.

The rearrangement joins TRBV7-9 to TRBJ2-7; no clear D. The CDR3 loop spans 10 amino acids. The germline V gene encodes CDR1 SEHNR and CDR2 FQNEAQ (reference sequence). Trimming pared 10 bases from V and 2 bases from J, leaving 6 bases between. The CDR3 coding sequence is TGTGCCAACAAGCCCTACGAGCAGTACTTC. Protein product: CANKPYEQYF.

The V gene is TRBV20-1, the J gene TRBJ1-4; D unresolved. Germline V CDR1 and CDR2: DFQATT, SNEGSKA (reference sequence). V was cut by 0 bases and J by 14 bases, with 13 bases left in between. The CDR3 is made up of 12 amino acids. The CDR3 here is CSAREGQARLFF. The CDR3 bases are TGCAGTGCTAGAGAGGGCCAGGCTAGGCTGTTTTTT.

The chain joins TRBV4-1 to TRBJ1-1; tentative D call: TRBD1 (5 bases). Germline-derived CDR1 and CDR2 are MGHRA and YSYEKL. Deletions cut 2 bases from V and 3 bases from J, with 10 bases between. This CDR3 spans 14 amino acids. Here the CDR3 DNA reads TGCGCCAGCAGCCAACAACAGGAGGACACTGAAGCTTTCTTT. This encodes CASSQQQEDTEAFF.

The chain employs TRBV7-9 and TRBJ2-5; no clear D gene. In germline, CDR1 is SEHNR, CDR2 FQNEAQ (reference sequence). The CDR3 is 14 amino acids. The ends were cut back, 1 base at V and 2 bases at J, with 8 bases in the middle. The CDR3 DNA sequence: TGTGCCAGCAGCTTAGTTACCCAGCAAGAGACCCAGTACTTC. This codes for CASSLVTQQETQYF. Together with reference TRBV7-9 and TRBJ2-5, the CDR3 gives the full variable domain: DTGVSQNPRHKITKRGQNVTFRCDPISEHNRLYWYRQTLGQGPEFLTYFQNEAQLEKSRLLSDRFSAERPKGSFSTLEIQRTEQGDSAMYLCASSLVTQQETQYFGPGTRLLVL.